The source of this T cell receptor beta chain is a study of beta chain features in type 1 diabetes. The wider study: Patients shared similar age, gender and cell yields with healthy donors.

The whole isolated RNA underwent reverse transcription, so sequencing captured expressed TCRB transcripts. Clones were sequenced by immunoSEQ multiplex PCR, and TCRdb holds only the in-frame ones, with some missing. The table has hundreds of thousands of clones, roughly 16% seen once. Deletions cut 4 bases from V and 2 bases from J, with 15 bases between. The CDR3 runs to 17 residues. Per the germline V gene, CDR1 is SGHTA and CDR2 is FQGNSA. Regarding this clone: The antigen is undetermined.

General study findings and limits: The influence of HLA type on TCRB rearrangement stayed undetermined. Healthy donors had naive, central memory and Treg TCRB repertoires that appeared less similar than those seen among patients.

Sequenced input: naive CD4+ T cells from blood. V and J are TRBV7-2 and TRBJ2-6, with D tentatively TRBD1 (5 bases). This TCR was sampled from a man younger than 35 in good health. The CDR3 coding sequence is TGTGCCAGCAGCTACTTCCCACAGGTGGCTGGGGCCAACGTCCTGACTTTC. It yields the protein CASSYFPQVAGANVLTF.